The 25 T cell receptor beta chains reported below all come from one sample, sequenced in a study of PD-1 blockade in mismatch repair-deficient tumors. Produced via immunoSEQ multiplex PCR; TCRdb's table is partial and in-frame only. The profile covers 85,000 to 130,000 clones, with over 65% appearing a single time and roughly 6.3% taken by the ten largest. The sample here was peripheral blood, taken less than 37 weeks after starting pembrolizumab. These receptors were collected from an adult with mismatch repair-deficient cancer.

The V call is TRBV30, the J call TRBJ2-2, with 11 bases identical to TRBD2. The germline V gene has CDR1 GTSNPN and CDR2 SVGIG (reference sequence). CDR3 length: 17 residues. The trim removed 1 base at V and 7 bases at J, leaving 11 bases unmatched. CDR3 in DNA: TGTGCCTGGAGTGAAAATAGCGGGAGGGTAGGCTACGGGGAGCTGTTTTTT. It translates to CAWSENSGRVGYGELFF.

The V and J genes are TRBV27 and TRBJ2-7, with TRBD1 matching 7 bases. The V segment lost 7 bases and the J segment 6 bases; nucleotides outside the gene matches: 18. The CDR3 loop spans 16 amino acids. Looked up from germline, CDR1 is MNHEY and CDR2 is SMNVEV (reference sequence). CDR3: CASIQGDRQGRGEQYF. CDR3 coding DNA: TGTGCCAGCATCCAGGGCGATCGACAGGGACGGGGCGAGCAGTACTTC.

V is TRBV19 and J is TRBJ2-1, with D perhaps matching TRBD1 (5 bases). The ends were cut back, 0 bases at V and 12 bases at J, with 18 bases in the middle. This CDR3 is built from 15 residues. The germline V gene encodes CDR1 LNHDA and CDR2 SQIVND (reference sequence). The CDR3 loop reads CASSIDLSTGNVQFF. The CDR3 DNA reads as TGTGCCAGTAGTATAGATCTTAGTACAGGAAACGTGCAGTTCTTC. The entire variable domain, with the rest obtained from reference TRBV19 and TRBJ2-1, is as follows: DGGITQSPKYLFRKEGQNVTLSCEQNLNHDAMYWYRQDPGQGLRLIYYSQIVNDFQKGDIAEGYSVSREKKESFPLTVTSAQKNPTAFYLCASSIDLSTGNVQFFGPGTRLTVL.

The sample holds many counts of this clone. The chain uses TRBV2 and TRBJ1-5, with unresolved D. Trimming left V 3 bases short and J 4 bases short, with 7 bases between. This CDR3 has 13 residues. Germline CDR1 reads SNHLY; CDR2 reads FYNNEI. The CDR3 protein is CASSDSGNQPQHF. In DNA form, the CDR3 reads TGTGCCAGCAGTGATTCAGGTAATCAGCCCCAGCATTTT.

This CDR3 reads CASSIGAGGTRDEQFF. The CDR3 nucleotides are TGTGCCAGTAGTATAGGCGCGGGAGGGACCCGTGATGAGCAGTTCTTC. The chain recombines TRBV19 with TRBJ2-1, with 9 nucleotides matching TRBD2. V lost 1 base, J lost 8 bases, and 9 bases stayed unmatched. This CDR3 region has 16 residues. CDR1 is LNHDA, CDR2 SQIVND, per germline (reference sequence).

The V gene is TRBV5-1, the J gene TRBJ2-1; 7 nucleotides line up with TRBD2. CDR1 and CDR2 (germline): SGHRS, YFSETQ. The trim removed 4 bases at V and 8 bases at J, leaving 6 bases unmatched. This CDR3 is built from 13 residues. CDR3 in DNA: TGCGCCAGCAGCCCGACTAGCCGGGATGAGCAGTTCTTC. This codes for CASSPTSRDEQFF.

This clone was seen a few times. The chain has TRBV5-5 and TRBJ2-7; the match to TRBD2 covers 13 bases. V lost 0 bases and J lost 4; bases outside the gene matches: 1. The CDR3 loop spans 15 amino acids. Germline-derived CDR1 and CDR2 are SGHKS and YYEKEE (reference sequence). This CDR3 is CASSLGTSGRYEQYF. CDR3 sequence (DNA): TGTGCCAGCAGCTTGGGGACTAGCGGGAGATACGAGCAGTACTTC.

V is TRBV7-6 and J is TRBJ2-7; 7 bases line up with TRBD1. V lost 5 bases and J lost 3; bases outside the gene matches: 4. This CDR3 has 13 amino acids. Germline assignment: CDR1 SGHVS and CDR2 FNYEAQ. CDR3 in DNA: TGTGCCAGCAGCATTTCAGGGGGCTACGAGCAGTACTTC. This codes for CASSISGGYEQYF.

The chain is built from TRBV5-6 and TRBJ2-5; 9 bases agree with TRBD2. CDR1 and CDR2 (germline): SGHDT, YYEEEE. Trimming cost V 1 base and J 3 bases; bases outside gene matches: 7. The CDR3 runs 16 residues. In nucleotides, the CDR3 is TGTGCCAGCAGCTTGATGGCGGGAGGGGTAGAAGAGACCCAGTACTTC. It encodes CASSLMAGGVEETQYF.

The CDR3 DNA follows: TGTGCCAGCAGTTACCGGGACAGGGGGGCCTACGAGCAGTACTTC. Amino acids: CASSYRDRGAYEQYF. The chain links TRBV6-5 to TRBJ2-7; the match to TRBD1 covers 11 bases. V dropped 2 bases and J dropped 2; count of bases not matched to a gene: 2. CDR1 is MNHEY and CDR2 is SVGAGI in the germline V gene. The CDR3 runs 15 residues.

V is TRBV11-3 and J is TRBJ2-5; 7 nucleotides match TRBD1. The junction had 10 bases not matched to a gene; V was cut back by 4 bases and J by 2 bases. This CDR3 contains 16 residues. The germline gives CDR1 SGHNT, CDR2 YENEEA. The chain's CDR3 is CASSSGPGQRQETQYF. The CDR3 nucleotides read TGTGCCAGCAGCTCAGGCCCGGGACAGAGACAAGAGACCCAGTACTTC.

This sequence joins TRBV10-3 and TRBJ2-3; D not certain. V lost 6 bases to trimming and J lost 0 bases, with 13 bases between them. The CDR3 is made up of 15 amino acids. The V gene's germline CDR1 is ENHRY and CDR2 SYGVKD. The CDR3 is CAIRTADPSTDTQYF. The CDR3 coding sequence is TGTGCCATCAGGACGGCTGACCCTAGCACAGATACGCAGTATTTT.

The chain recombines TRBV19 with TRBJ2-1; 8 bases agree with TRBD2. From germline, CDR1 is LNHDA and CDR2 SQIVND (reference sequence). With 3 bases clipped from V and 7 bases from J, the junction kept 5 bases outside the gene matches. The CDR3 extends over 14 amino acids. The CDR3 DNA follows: TGTGCCAGTAGTATTGGTCCTAGCGGGAATGAGCAGTTCTTC. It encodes CASSIGPSGNEQFF.

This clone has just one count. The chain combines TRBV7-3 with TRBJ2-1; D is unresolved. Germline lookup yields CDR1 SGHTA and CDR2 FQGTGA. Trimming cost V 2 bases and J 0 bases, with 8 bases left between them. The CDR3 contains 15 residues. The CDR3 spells CASSLEPSSYNEQFF. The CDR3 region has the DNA TGTGCCAGCAGCTTAGAACCGAGCTCCTACAATGAGCAGTTCTTC.

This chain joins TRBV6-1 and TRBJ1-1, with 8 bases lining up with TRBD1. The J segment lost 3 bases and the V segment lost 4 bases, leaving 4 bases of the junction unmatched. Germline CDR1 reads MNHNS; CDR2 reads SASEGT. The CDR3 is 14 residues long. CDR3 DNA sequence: TGTGCCAGCAGTGTAGACAGGGGAGACACTGAAGCTTTCTTT. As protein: CASSVDRGDTEAFF.

The CDR3 sequence is CASSYSGLAGFDEQYF. The DNA for the CDR3 is TGTGCCAGCAGTTACTCGGGCCTAGCGGGGTTCGACGAGCAGTACTTC. The chain joins TRBV6-6 to TRBJ2-7; 9 nucleotides match TRBD2. This CDR3 contains 16 residues. J lost 5 bases, V lost 0 bases, and 8 bases had no gene match. Germline-derived CDR1 and CDR2 are MNHNY and SVGAGI (reference sequence).

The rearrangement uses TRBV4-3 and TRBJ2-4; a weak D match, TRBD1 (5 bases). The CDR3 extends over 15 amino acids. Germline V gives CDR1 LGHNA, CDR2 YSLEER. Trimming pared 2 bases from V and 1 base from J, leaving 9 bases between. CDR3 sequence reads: CASSQTRVAKNIQYF. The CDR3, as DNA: TGCGCCAGCAGCCAAACCAGGGTCGCCAAAAACATTCAGTACTTC.

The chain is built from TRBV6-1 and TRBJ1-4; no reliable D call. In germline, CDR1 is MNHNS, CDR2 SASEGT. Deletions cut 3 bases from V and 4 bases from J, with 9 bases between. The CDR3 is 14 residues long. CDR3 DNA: TGTGCCAGCAGTGAGGCCGTATATAATGAAAAACTGTTTTTT. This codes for CASSEAVYNEKLFF.

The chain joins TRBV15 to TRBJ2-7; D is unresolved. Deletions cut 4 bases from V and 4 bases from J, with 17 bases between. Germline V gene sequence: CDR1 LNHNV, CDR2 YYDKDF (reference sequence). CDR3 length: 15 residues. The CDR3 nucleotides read TGTGCCACCAGCAAGGGCCGGGTCGAGAGTTACGAGCAGTACTTC. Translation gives CATSKGRVESYEQYF.

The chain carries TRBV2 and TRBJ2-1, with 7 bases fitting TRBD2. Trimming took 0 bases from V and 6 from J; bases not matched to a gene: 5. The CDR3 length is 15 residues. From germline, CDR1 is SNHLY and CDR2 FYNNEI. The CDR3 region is CASSEALGGSNEQFF. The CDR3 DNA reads TGTGCCAGCAGTGAAGCGCTGGGGGGGAGCAATGAGCAGTTCTTC.

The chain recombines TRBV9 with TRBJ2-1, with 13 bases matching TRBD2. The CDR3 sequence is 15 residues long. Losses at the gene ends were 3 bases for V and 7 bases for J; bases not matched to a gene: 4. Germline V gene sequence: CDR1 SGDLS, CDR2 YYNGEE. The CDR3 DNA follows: TGTGCCAGCAGCGCGACTAGCGGGGGGCAGAATGAGCAGTTCTTC. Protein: CASSATSGGQNEQFF. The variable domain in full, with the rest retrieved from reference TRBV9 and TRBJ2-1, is DSGVTQTPKHLITATGQRVTLRCSPRSGDLSVYWYQQSLDQGLQFLIQYYNGEERAKGNILERFSAQQFPDLHSELNLSSLELGDSALYFCASSATSGGQNEQFFGPGTRLTVL.

The CDR3 region has the DNA TGCAGCGTTGAACCCATGACCGGGGAGCTGTTTTTT. Protein sequence: CSVEPMTGELFF. The chain is built from TRBV29-1 and TRBJ2-2; D is uncertain. The CDR3 is 12 amino acids. Trimming removed 2 bases from V and 5 bases from J, with 6 bases in between. Looked up from germline, CDR1 is SQVTM and CDR2 is ANQGSEA.

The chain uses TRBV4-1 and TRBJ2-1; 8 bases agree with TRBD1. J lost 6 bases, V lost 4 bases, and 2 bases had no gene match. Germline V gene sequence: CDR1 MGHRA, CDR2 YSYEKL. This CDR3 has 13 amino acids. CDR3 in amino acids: CASSPGQGNEQFF. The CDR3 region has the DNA TGCGCCAGCAGCCCAGGACAGGGCAATGAGCAGTTCTTC.

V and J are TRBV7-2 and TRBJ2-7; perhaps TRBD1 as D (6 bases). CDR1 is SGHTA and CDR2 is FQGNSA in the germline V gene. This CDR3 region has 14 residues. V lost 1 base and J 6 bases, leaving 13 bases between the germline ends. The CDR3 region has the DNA TGTGCCAGCAGCTTAGTGGACAGCACCCCCGAGCAGTACTTC. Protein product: CASSLVDSTPEQYF.

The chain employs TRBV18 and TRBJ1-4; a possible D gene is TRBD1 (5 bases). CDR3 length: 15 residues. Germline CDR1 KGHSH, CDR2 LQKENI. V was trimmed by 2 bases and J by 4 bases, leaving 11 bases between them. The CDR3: CASSPAGLGNEKLFF. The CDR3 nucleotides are TGTGCCAGCTCACCAGCGGGACTCGGTAATGAAAAACTGTTTTTT. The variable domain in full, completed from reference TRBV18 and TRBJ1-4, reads NAGVMQNPRHLVRRRGQEARLRCSPMKGHSHVYWYRQLPEEGLKFMVYLQKENIIDESGMPKERFSAEFPKEGPSILRIQQVVRGDSAAYFCASSPAGLGNEKLFFGSGTQLSVL.